One and the same sample provided the 22 T cell receptor beta chains below, sequenced in a study of identical twins. TCRdb called the 5' RACE reads again in MiXCR, with one record for every CDR3 protein. The top ten hold approximately 0.29% of the sample, which has 1.5 million to 2 million distinct CDR3 sequences, around 29% seen once. The sequencing sample was made of cord blood. These receptors were obtained from a newborn girl in good health.

The chain carries TRBV4-1 and TRBJ2-1; 10 positions agree with TRBD2. Per the germline V gene, CDR1 is MGHRA and CDR2 is YSYEKL. V shed 8 bases and J 3 bases; nucleotides not matched to a gene: 4. The CDR3 length is 14 residues. CDR3 sequence reads: CASGAGGDYNEQFF. DNA for the CDR3: TGCGCCAGCGGAGCGGGAGGGGACTACAATGAGCAGTTCTTC.

This clonotype has only a few counts. The V gene is TRBV6-1, the J gene TRBJ2-5, with 8 bases aligning to TRBD1. The CDR3 extends over 11 amino acids. V lost 6 bases and J lost 11; bases outside the gene matches: 5. The germline gives CDR1 MNHNS, CDR2 SASEGT. The CDR3 here is CASRLQGEQYF. The CDR3, as DNA: TGTGCCAGCAGATTACAGGGGGAGCAGTACTTC.

The chain carries TRBV20-1 and TRBJ2-1; tentative D call: TRBD1 (5 bases). There are 13 residues in the CDR3. CDR1 is DFQATT, CDR2 SNEGSKA, per germline (reference sequence). V lost 6 bases and J 8 bases, leaving 17 bases between the germline ends. The CDR3 protein is CSAHQGPADEQFF. CDR3 bases: TGCAGTGCCCACCAGGGCCCCGCGGATGAGCAGTTCTTC.

The chain is built from TRBV5-1 and TRBJ2-3; 7 nucleotides match TRBD1. Germline values: CDR1 SGHRS, CDR2 YFSETQ. The CDR3 covers 17 residues. Germline trimming cut 3 bases from V and 2 bases from J; bases unmatched to any gene: 12. The CDR3, as DNA: TGCGCCAGCAGCTGGGGGCAACGGGACAGTTTCACAGATACGCAGTATTTT. Translating it yields CASSWGQRDSFTDTQYF.

J is TRBJ1-2 and V is TRBV7-9; D gene ambiguous. The CDR3 contains 15 residues. V gave up 0 bases and J gave up 8 bases, with 16 bases separating them. The V gene's germline CDR1 is SEHNR and CDR2 FQNEAQ (reference sequence). This CDR3 is CASSLAPRRVEGYTF. CDR3 coding DNA: TGTGCCAGCAGCTTAGCGCCGCGGAGGGTGGAGGGCTACACCTTC. Together with reference TRBV7-9 and TRBJ1-2, the CDR3 gives the full variable domain: DTGVSQNPRHKITKRGQNVTFRCDPISEHNRLYWYRQTLGQGPEFLTYFQNEAQLEKSRLLSDRFSAERPKGSFSTLEIQRTEQGDSAMYLCASSLAPRRVEGYTFGSGTRLTVV.

The CDR3 reads CASIFSRGGTGAPYSNQPQHF. In DNA, the CDR3 is TGTGCCAGCATTTTCTCTAGGGGGGGGACAGGCGCCCCTTATAGCAATCAGCCCCAGCATTTT. The chain carries TRBV28 and TRBJ1-5; 8 positions match TRBD1. With 7 bases clipped from V and 0 bases from J, the junction kept 23 bases outside the gene matches. Germline CDR1 MDHEN, CDR2 SYDVKM. CDR3 size: 21 residues.

Only a few counts were recorded for this clonotype. The chain combines TRBV7-2 with TRBJ1-1, with 7 positions matching TRBD1. J lost 1 base, V lost 0 bases, and 2 bases had no gene match. CDR3 size: 15 residues. CDR1 and CDR2 (germline): SGHTA, FQGNSA. The chain's CDR3 is CASSLAGTENTEAFF. The CDR3 DNA follows: TGTGCCAGCAGCTTAGCCGGGACAGAGAACACTGAAGCTTTCTTT.

J is TRBJ1-5 and V is TRBV27, with TRBD1 matching over 8 bases. The CDR3 extends over 14 amino acids. The V segment lost 5 bases and the J segment 7 bases; nucleotides outside the gene matches: 7. Per the germline V gene, CDR1 is MNHEY and CDR2 is SMNVEV (reference sequence). The CDR3 nucleotides are TGTGCCAGCAGTCCCCAGGGGGCATGGCAGCCCCAGCATTTT. Protein sequence: CASSPQGAWQPQHF.

The chain uses TRBV6-1 and TRBJ2-7; TRBD1 matches at 9 bases. Germline V gene lookup returns CDR1 MNHNS and CDR2 SASEGT. CDR3 length: 15 residues. J was trimmed by 5 bases and V by 4 bases; bases with no gene match: 9. The CDR3 bases are TGTGCCAGCAGTGTAACAGGACAGGGGATAGACGAGCAGTACTTC. This sequence encodes CASSVTGQGIDEQYF.

This clonotype has at least ten counts. The rearrangement joins TRBV24-1 to TRBJ2-3; D not resolved. Looked up from germline, CDR1 is KGHDR and CDR2 is SFDVKD. The CDR3 covers 14 residues. V shed 3 bases and J shed 0 bases, with 6 bases lying between them. The CDR3 bases are TGTGCCACCAGTGATCGTGGTAGCACAGATACGCAGTATTTT. It specifies CATSDRGSTDTQYF.

The sample holds one count of this clonotype. The chain links TRBV6-5 to TRBJ1-1; 7 bases map to TRBD1. The CDR3 loop spans 18 amino acids. Germline CDR1 reads MNHEY; CDR2 reads SVGAGI. V was clipped by 0 bases and J by 0 bases; unmatched bases: 10. CDR3: CASSYSQAGGGLNTEAFF. As DNA, the CDR3 is TGTGCCAGCAGTTACTCACAGGCAGGGGGAGGTTTGAACACTGAAGCTTTCTTT.

Many counts were recorded for this clonotype. The chain has TRBV12-3 or TRBV12-4 and TRBJ1-2; perhaps TRBD1 as D (5 bases). The CDR3 loop spans 14 amino acids. The ends were cut back, 6 bases at V and 7 bases at J, with 18 bases in the middle. The CDR3 DNA follows: TGTGCCAGCAGCCCCCCCGGGGGTGGGGTTGGCTACACCTTC. Translating gives CASSPPGGGVGYTF.

The count of this clonotype is one. CDR3 residues: CASSGGGKGCDEQYF. The CDR3 DNA reads TGTGCCAGCAGTGGGGGCGGGAAGGGGTGCGATGAGCAGTACTTC. V usage is TRBV6-7 and J usage is TRBJ2-5; either TRBD1 or TRBD2 may fit D (6 bases each). TRBV6-7 is assigned to the ORF class and has an uncertain function. V lost 5 bases and J 11 bases, leaving 24 bases between the germline ends. The CDR3 sequence is 15 residues long.

The chain has TRBV7-9 and TRBJ2-4; 9 bases align to TRBD2. The tail of the sequence fits TRBJ2-7 better, so the J call may be wrong. This CDR3 contains 14 residues. Germline CDR1 is SEHNR and CDR2 is FQNEAQ (reference sequence). CDR3 coding DNA: TGTGCCAGCAGCTTGGGACTAGCACCTTGCGAGCAGTACTTC. Protein sequence: CASSLGLAPCEQYF.

The chain uses TRBV11-2 and TRBJ1-6; unclear D gene. The CDR3 runs to 14 residues. Germline CDR1 is SGHAT and CDR2 is FQNNGV. V was shortened by 2 bases and J by 7 bases, with 9 bases between the two germline ends. CDR3 sequence (DNA): TGTGCCAGCAGCTTATCAGGCATGAATTCACCCCTCCACTTT. It specifies CASSLSGMNSPLHF.

This clonotype was observed a handful of times. The rearrangement links TRBV7-2 to TRBJ2-1; no definite D call. This CDR3 region has 15 residues. V lost 0 bases and J lost 7, with 13 bases in between. From germline, CDR1 is SGHTA and CDR2 FQGNSA. The CDR3, as DNA: TGTGCCAGCAGCTTAGCCCCCATTGGCACAAATGAGCAGTTCTTC. Its protein product is CASSLAPIGTNEQFF. The full variable domain, with the rest looked up from reference TRBV7-2 and TRBJ2-1, is GAGVSQSPSNKVTEKGKDVELRCDPISGHTALYWYRQSLGQGLEFLIYFQGNSAPDKSGLPSDRFSAERTGGSVSTLTIQRTQQEDSAVYLCASSLAPIGTNEQFFGPGTRLTVL.

In its sample, this clonotype was seen once. Since the CDR3 does not end with the conserved phenylalanine or tryptophan, this likely comes from a read error. The chain uses TRBV10-3 and TRBJ1-5; possible D gene TRBD1, 5 bases. The V gene lost 4 bases and the J gene lost 5 bases, with 12 bases spanning the gap. The CDR3 is 14 residues long. CDR1 and CDR2 (germline): ENHRY, SYGVKD. Written as DNA, the CDR3 is TGTGCCATCAGTGGGACGGTGGGGGATCAGCCCCAGCATTAT. Protein product: CAISGTVGDQPQHY.

This clonotype was seen at least ten times. The gene calls are TRBV27 and TRBJ1-4, with TRBD1 identical over 8 bases. This CDR3 contains 15 residues. Germline lookup yields CDR1 MNHEY and CDR2 SMNVEV (reference sequence). The V segment lost 4 bases and the J segment 2 bases; nucleotides outside the gene matches: 3. The CDR3 here is CASSSTGATNEKLFF. CDR3 DNA: TGTGCCAGCAGTTCGACAGGGGCCACTAATGAAAAACTGTTTTTT.

This clonotype appeared a few times. The chain carries TRBV10-3 and TRBJ2-7; D is perhaps TRBD1 (6 bases). Germline V gene sequence: CDR1 ENHRY, CDR2 SYGVKD. This CDR3 is 14 amino acids long. V lost 3 bases to trimming and J lost 0 bases, with 9 bases between them. The chain's CDR3 is CAISDQGSSYEQYF. The CDR3 DNA follows: TGTGCCATCAGTGACCAGGGGAGCTCCTACGAGCAGTACTTC.

This clonotype was seen more than once but under ten times. This chain uses TRBV29-1 with TRBJ1-5, with a possible D match to TRBD1 (5 bases). V lost 8 bases to trimming and J lost 2 bases, with 10 bases between them. Germline CDR1 is SQVTM and CDR2 is ANQGSEA. The CDR3 extends over 12 amino acids. The CDR3 reads CSSRDGNQPQHF. CDR3 bases: TGCAGCTCCCGGGACGGCAATCAGCCCCAGCATTTT.

V and J are TRBV6-1 and TRBJ1-5; D perhaps matches TRBD1 (6 bases). The V end lost 3 bases, the J end lost 5 bases, and 11 bases lay between the germline ends. CDR3 size: 14 residues. CDR1 and CDR2 (germline): MNHNS, SASEGT. The CDR3 protein is CASSDPRGDQPQHF. The CDR3 DNA reads TGTGCCAGCAGTGATCCTAGGGGGGATCAGCCCCAGCATTTT.

J is TRBJ2-3 and V is TRBV28; 12 nucleotides line up with TRBD2. V lost 6 bases to trimming and J lost 4 bases; unmatched junction nucleotides: 5. CDR1 is MDHEN and CDR2 is SYDVKM in the germline V gene. The CDR3 totals 15 residues. CDR3 region: CASSVTSGRADTQYF. CDR3 nucleotides: TGTGCCAGCAGCGTGACTAGCGGGAGAGCAGATACGCAGTATTTT.